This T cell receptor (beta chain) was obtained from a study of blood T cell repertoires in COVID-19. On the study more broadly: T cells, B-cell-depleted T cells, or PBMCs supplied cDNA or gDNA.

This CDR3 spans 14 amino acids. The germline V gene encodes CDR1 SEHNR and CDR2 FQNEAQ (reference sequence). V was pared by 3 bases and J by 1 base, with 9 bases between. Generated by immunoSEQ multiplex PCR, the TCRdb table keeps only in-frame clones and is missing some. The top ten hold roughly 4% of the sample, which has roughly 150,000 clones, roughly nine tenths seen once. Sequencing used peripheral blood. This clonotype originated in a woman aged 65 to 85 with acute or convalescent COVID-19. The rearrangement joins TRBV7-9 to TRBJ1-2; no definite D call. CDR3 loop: CASSFSQNNYGYTF. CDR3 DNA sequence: TGTGCCAGCAGCTTTTCCCAGAATAACTATGGCTACACCTTC.